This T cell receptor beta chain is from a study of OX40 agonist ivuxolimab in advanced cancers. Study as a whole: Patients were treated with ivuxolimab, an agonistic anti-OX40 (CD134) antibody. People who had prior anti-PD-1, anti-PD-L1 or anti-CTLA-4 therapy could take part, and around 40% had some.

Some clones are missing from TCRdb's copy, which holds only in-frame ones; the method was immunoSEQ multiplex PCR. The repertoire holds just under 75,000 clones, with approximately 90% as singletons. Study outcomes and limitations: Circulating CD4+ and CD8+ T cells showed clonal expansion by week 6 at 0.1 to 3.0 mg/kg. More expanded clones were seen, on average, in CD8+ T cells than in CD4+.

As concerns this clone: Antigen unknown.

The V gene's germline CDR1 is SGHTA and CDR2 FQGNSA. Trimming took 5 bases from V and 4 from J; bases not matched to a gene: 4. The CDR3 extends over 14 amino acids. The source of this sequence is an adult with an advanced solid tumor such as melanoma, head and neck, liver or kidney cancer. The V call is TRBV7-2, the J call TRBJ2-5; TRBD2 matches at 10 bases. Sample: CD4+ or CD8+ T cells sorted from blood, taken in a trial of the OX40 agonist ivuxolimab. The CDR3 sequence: CASSPRLAGETQYF. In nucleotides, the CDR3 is TGTGCCAGCAGCCCCCGACTAGCGGGAGAGACCCAGTACTTC.